This TCR beta chain was documented in a study of ipilimumab plus nivolumab after autologous stem cell transplantation. Across the whole study: Typical patient got four to six ipilimumab doses and about eight nivolumab doses (median). Overall study findings and caveats: TCR repertoire, Treg phenotype and gut microbiota reportedly support more study of this approach.

Patients got ipilimumab 1 mg/kg beginning 14 to 28 days post-transplant. Between the trimmed V and J ends, which lost 8 bases and 5 bases, there was a span of 14 bases. CDR1 and CDR2 (germline): ENHRY, SYGVKD. The CDR3 runs to 13 residues. As concerns this clone: The antigen is undetermined.

This table comes from immunoSEQ multiplex PCR, and its TCRdb copy is limited to in-frame clones, with some not included. This table has 43,000 or so clones, more than 70% appearing once. The specimen comprised PBMCs, sampled in a trial of ipilimumab plus nivolumab as post-transplant consolidation. This receptor was taken from a male donor with multiple myeloma. This chain links TRBV10-3 with TRBJ2-3; tentatively, D is TRBD2 (6 bases). CDR3 region: CAIDGGTEDTQYF. The CDR3 DNA is TGTGCCATCGACGGCGGGACGGAAGATACGCAGTATTTT.